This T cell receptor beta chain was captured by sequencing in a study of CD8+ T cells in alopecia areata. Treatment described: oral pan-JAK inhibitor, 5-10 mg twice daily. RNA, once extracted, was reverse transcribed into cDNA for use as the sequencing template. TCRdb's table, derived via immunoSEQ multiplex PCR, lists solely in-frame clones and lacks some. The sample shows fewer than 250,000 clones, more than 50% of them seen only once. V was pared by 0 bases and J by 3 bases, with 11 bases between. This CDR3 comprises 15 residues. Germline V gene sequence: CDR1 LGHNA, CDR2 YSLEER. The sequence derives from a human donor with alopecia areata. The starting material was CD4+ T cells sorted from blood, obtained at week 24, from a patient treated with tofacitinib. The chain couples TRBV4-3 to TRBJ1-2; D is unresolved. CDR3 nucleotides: TGCGCCAGCAGCCAAGATGCCGGGCCTGACTATGGCTACACCTTC. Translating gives CASSQDAGPDYGYTF.